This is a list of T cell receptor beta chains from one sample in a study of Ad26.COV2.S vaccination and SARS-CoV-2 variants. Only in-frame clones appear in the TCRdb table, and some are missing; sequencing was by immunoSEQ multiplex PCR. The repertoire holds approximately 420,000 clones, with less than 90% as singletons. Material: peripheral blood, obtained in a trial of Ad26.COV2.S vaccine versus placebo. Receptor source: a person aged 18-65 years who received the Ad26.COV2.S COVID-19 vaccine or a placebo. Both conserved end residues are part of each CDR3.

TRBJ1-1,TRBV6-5,CASSPLDRNTEAFF
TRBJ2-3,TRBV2,CASSDRSGGTDTQYF
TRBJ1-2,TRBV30,CAWSQKRGYTF
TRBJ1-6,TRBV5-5,CASSPLPQGQDNSPLHF
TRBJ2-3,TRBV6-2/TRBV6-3,CASSYSVTGPWTDTQYF
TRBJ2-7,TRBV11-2,CASRNRGQDEQYF
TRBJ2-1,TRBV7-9,CASSLVQGHEQFF
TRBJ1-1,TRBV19,CASSLWDRLNTEAFF
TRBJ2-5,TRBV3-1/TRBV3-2,CASSQFSGSGRETQYF
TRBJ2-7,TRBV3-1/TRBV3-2,CASSQSSQEEQYF
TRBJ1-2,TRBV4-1,CASSQTDRTYGYTF
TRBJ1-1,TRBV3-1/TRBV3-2,CASSPDPTGMGKAFF
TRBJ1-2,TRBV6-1,CASSDPTYGYTF
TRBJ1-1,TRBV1,CTSSLPDRGNTEAFF
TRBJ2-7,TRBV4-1,CASSHLGAYEQYF
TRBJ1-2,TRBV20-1,CSALAVYGYTF
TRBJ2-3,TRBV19,CASSIYSGGSTDTQYF
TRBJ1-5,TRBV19,CASSISFRGWLDQPQHF